This T cell receptor beta chain was recorded in a study of response to subunit inactivated influenza vaccine. Between the trimmed V and J ends, which lost 6 bases and 2 bases, there was a span of 24 bases. Germline-derived CDR1 and CDR2 are SNHLY and FYNNEI. The CDR3 loop spans 18 amino acids. This clonotype was observed a few times. Its specificity is unknown. General study results and limits: Only a handful of new T cells, the authors suggested, are recruited with each seasonal influenza vaccination.

TCRdb itself ran the RT-PCR reads through MiXCR, one entry per CDR3 protein. Altogether 550,000 to 650,000 distinct CDR3 sequences are present, approximately 12% being singletons, with the ten largest covering roughly 10%. This rearrangement joins TRBV2 to TRBJ2-3; no firm D call. Sequenced material: PBMCs from blood, taken on the day of vaccination. The sequence derives from a man aged 45 to 65 who received an inactivated influenza vaccine. The CDR3 nucleotides are TGTGCCAGCAGCAATCGCCCCGGTTGGTCCGCAGCCACAGATACGCAGTATTTT. This translates into CASSNRPGWSAATDTQYF.